This T cell receptor beta chain was sequenced in a study of T cells in localized non-small cell lung cancer. V dropped 4 bases and J dropped 4 bases, with 8 bases sitting between them. The germline CDR1 and CDR2 sequences are SNHLY and FYNNEI. The CDR3 totals 13 residues. Here immunoSEQ multiplex PCR was the method, and the copy in TCRdb shows in-frame clones only, minus some. Among fewer than 950 clones, roughly 20% were seen once, and the ten largest hold 15% to 20%. Findings and limits, study-wide: Within adjacent lung there appeared a median around 57 of the top 100 tumor clones. Uninvolved adjacent lung had the highest recorded T cell clonality, with tumor below it.

Of note for this clone: Its antigen remains unknown.

The TCR sequence derives from a man aged 40 to 69 with stage II lung adenocarcinoma. Material: normal lung tissue next to the tumor, obtained before any cancer treatment. This sequence joins TRBV2 and TRBJ1-5, with a possible D match to TRBD1 (5 bases). CDR3 loop: CASSGGGNQPQHF. CDR3 bases: TGTGCCAGCAGTGGGGGGGGTAATCAGCCCCAGCATTTT.